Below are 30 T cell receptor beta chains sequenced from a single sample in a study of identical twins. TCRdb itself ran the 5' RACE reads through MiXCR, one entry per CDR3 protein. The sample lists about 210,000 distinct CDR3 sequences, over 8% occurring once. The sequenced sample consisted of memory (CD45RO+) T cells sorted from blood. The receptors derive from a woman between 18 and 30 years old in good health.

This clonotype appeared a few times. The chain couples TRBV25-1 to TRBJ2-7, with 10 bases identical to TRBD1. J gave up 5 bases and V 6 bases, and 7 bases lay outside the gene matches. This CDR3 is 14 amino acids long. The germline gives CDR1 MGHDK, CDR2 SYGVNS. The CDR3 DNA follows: TGTGCCAGCAGATCATCGGGACAGGGGAACGAGCAGTACTTC. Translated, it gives CASRSSGQGNEQYF.

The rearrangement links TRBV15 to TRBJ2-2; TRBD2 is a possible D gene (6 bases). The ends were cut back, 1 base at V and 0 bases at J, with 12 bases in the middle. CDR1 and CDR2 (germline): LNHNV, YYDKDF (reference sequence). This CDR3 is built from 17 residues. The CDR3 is CATSRGDGTSNTGELFF. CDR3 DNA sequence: TGTGCCACCAGCAGAGGGGACGGGACTTCGAACACCGGGGAGCTGTTTTTT.

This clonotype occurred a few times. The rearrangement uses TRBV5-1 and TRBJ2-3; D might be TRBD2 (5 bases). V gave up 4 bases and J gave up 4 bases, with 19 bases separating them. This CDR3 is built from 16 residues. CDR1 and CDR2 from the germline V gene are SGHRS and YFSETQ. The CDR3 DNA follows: TGCGCCAGCAGCCCTGGGTCGGCGGCGGGCGCAGATACGCAGTATTTT. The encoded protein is CASSPGSAAGADTQYF.

The CDR3 sequence is CASSLSSATNTGELFF. Here the CDR3 DNA reads TGTGCCAGCAGCTTGTCTAGCGCAACGAACACCGGGGAGCTGTTTTTT. The chain joins TRBV7-2 to TRBJ2-2; D is possibly TRBD2 (6 bases). V gave up 3 bases and J gave up 0 bases, with 11 bases separating them. This CDR3 has 16 residues. CDR1 and CDR2 (germline): SGHTA, FQGNSA.

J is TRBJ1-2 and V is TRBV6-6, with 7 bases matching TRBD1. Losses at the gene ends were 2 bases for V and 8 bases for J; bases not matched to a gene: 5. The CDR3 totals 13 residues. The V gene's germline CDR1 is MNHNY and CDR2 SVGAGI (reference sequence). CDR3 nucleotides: TGTGCCAGCAGTTACGAGGGGGCGACCGGCTACACCTTC. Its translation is CASSYEGATGYTF.

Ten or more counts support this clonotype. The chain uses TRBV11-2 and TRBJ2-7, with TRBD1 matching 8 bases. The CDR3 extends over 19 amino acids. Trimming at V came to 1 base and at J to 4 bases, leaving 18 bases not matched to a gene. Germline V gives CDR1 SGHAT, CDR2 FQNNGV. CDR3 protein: CASSLVGGSPGQALYEQYF. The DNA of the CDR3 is TGTGCCAGCAGCTTAGTTGGAGGCTCCCCGGGACAGGCGTTATACGAGCAGTACTTC.

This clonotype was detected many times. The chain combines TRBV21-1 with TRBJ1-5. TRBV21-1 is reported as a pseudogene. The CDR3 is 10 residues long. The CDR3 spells CASSNQPQHF. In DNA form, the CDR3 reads TGTGCCAGCAGCAATCAGCCCCAGCATTTT.

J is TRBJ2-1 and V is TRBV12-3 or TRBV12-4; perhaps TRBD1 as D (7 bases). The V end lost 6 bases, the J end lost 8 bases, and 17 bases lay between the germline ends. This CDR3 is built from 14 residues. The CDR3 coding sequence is TGTGCCAGCAGGCCACTAGACAGGGAGGATGAGCAGTTCTTC. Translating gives CASRPLDREDEQFF.

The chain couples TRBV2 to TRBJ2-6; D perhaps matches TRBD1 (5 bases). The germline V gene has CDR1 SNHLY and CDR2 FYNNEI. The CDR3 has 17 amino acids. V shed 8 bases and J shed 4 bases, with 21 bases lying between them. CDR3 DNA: TGTGCCAGCTCGAAGGCGTTTCAGGGAACCGGGGCCAACGTCCTGACTTTC. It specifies CASSKAFQGTGANVLTF.

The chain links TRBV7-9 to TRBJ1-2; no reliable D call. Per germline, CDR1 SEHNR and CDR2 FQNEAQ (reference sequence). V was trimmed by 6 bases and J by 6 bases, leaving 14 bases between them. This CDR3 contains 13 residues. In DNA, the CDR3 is TGTGCCAGCAGGAAGGGAGAGTCACATGGCTACACCTTC. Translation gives CASRKGESHGYTF.

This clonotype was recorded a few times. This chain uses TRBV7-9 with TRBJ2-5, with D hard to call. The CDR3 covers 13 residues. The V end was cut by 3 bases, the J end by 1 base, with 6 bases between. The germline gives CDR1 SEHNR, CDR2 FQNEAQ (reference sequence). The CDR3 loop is CASSFYSQETQYF. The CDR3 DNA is TGTGCCAGCAGCTTCTACAGCCAAGAGACCCAGTACTTC. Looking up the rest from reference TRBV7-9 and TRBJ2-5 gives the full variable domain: DTGVSQNPRHKITKRGQNVTFRCDPISEHNRLYWYRQTLGQGPEFLTYFQNEAQLEKSRLLSDRFSAERPKGSFSTLEIQRTEQGDSAMYLCASSFYSQETQYFGPGTRLLVL.

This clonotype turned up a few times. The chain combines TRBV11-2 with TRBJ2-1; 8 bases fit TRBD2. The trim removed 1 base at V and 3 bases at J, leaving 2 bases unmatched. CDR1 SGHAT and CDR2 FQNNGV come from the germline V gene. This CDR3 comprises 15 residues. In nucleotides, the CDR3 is TGTGCCAGCAGCTTAGGTAGCGGGGTCTACAATGAGCAGTTCTTC. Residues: CASSLGSGVYNEQFF.

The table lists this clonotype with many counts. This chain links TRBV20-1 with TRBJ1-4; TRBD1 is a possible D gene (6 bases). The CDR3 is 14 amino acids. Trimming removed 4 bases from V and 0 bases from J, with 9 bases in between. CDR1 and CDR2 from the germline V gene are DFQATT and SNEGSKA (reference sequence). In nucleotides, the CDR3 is TGCAGTGCTATTGCAGGGGCAACTAATGAAAAACTGTTTTTT. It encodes CSAIAGATNEKLFF.

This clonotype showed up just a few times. CDR3 amino acids: CSVTGLQETQYF. CDR3 DNA: TGCAGCGTGACCGGGTTGCAAGAGACCCAGTACTTC. The rearrangement links TRBV29-1 to TRBJ2-5; D unclear. CDR1 is SQVTM and CDR2 is ANQGSEA in the germline V gene. This CDR3 region has 12 residues. Trimming left V 6 bases short and J 2 bases short, with 10 bases between.

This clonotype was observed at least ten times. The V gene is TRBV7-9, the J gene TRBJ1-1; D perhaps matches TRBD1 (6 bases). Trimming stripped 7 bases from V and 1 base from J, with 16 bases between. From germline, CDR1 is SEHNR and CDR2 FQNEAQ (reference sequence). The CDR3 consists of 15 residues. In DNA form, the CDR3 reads TGTGCCAGCAACGAACAGGGCTTCGAGAACACTGAAGCTTTCTTT. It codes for CASNEQGFENTEAFF.

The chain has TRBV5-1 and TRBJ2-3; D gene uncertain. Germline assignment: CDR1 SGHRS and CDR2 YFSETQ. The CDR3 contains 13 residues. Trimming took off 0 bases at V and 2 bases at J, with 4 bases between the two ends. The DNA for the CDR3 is TGCGCCAGCAGCTTGGGGGCCACAGATACGCAGTATTTT. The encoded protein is CASSLGATDTQYF.

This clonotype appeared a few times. CDR3 loop: CSVARGSGGLVSQHF. The CDR3 nucleotides are TGCAGTGTTGCTCGGGGGAGTGGGGGGCTTGTTTCCCAGCATTTT. The gene calls are TRBV20-1 and TRBJ1-5; a possible D gene is TRBD1 (6 bases). The V end lost 7 bases, the J end lost 11 bases, and 27 bases lay between the germline ends. The CDR3 has 15 amino acids. Germline CDR1 DFQATT, CDR2 SNEGSKA (reference sequence).

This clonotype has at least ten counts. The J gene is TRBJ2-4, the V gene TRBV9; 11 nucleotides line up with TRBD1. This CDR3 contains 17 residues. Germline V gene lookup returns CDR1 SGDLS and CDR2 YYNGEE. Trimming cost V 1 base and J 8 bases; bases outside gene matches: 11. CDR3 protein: CASSVNVRDRGADIQYF. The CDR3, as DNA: TGTGCCAGCAGCGTAAACGTAAGGGACAGGGGGGCGGACATTCAGTACTTC. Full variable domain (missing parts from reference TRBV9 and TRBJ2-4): DSGVTQTPKHLITATGQRVTLRCSPRSGDLSVYWYQQSLDQGLQFLIQYYNGEERAKGNILERFSAQQFPDLHSELNLSSLELGDSALYFCASSVNVRDRGADIQYFGAGTRLSVL.

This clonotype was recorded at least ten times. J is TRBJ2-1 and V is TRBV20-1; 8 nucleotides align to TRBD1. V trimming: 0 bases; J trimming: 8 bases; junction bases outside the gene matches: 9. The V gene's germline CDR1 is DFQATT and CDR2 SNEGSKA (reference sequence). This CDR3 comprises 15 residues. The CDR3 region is CSARDHKTGEDEQFF. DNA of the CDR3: TGCAGTGCTAGAGACCATAAGACAGGGGAGGATGAGCAGTTCTTC.

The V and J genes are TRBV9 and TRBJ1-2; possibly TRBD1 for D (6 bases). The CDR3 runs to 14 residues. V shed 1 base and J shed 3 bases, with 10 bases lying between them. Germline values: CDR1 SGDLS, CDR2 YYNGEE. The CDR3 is CASSVTQGYYGYTF. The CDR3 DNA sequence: TGTGCCAGCAGCGTAACCCAGGGGTACTATGGCTACACCTTC.

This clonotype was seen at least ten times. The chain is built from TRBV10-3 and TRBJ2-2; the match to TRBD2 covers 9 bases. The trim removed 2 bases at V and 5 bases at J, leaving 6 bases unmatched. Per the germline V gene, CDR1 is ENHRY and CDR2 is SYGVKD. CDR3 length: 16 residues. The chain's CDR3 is CAISERTSDGTGELFF. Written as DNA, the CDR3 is TGTGCCATCAGTGAGAGGACTAGCGATGGAACCGGGGAGCTGTTTTTT.

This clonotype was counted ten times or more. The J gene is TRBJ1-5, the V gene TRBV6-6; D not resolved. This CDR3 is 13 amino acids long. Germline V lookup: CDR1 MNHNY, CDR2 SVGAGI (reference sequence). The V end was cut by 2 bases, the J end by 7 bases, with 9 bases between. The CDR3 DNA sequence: TGTGCCAGCAGTTACGAGGAGACACAGCCCCAGCATTTT. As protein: CASSYEETQPQHF.

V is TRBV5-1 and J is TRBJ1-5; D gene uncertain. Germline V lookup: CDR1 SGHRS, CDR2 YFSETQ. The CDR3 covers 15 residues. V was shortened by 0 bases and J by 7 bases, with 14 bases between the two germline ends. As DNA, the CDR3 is TGCGCCAGCAGCTTGGCAGGAGGGTGGGAGCAGCCCCAGCATTTT. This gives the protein CASSLAGGWEQPQHF.

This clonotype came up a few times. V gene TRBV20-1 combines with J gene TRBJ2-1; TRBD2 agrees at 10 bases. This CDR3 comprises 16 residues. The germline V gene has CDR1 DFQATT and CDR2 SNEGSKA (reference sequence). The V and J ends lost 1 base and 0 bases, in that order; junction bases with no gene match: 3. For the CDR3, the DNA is TGCAGTGCTAGAGGGCCTAGCGGGAGCTCCTACAATGAGCAGTTCTTC. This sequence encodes CSARGPSGSSYNEQFF.

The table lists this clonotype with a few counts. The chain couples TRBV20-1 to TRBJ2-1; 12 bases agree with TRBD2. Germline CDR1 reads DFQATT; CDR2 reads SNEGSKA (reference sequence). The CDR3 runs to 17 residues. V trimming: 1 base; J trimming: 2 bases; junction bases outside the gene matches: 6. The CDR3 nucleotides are TGCAGTGCTAGAGCGTTTTCTAGCGGGGGGGCCTACAATGAGCAGTTCTTC. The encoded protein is CSARAFSSGGAYNEQFF.

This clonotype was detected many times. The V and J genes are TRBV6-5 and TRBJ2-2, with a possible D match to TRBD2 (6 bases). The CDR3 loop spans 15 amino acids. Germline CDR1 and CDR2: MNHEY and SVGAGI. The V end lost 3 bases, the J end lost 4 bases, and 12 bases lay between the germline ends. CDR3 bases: TGTGCCAGCAGTTATTCGACTAGAGGCACCGGGGAGCTGTTTTTT. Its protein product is CASSYSTRGTGELFF.

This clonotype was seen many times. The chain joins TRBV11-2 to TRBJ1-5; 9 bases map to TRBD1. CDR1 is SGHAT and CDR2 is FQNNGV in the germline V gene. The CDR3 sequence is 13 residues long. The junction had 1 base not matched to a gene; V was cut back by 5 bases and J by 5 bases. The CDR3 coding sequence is TGTGCCAGCAGCCGGGACAGGGATCAGCCCCAGCATTTT. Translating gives CASSRDRDQPQHF.

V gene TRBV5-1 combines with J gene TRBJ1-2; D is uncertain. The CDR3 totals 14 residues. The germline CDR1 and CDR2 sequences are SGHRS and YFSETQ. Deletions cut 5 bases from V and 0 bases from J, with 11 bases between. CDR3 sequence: CASSTGRPNYGYTF. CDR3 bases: TGCGCCAGCAGTACTGGACGGCCTAACTATGGCTACACCTTC.

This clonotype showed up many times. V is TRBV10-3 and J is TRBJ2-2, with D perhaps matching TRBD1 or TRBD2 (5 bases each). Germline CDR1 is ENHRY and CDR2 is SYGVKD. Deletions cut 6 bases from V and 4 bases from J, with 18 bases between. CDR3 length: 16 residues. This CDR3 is CAISTGGLRGTGELFF. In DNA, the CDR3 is TGTGCCATCAGCACCGGAGGCCTAAGGGGCACCGGGGAGCTGTTTTTT.

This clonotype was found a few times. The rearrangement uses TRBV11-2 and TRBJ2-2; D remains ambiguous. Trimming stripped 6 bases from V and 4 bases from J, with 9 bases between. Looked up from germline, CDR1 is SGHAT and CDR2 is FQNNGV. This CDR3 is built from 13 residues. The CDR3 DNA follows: TGTGCCAGCAGTCGGCAGCCCACCGGGGAGCTGTTTTTT. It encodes CASSRQPTGELFF.